A single sample gave rise to the 26 T cell receptor beta chains below, sequenced in a study of vaccination effects on CD4 cells after COVID-19. Expansion with viral peptide pools was applied to antigen-specific CD4+ T cells by the ViraFEST assay prior to sequencing. Culture lasted about 10 days before CD4+ T cell isolation. Vaccine recipients, nucleocapsid antibody negative, had no prior SARS-CoV-2 infection. Sequencing was performed with immunoSEQ multiplex PCR; in TCRdb, only in-frame clones are kept and a portion is missing. Here the sample spans some 28,000 clones, under 85% being singletons. Their cognate antigens are unknown. The sequenced sample was CD4+ T cells from PBMCs cultured with SARS-CoV-2 spike peptides, obtained before COVID-19 vaccination. Receptor source: a human donor who received a COVID-19 vaccine.

The CDR3 here is CASSQDPAGAYNEQFF. The CDR3, as DNA: TGTGCCAGCAGCCAAGACCCAGCGGGCGCCTACAATGAGCAGTTCTTC. This chain links TRBV3-1 (or the pseudogene TRBV3-2) with TRBJ2-1, with a weak D call TRBD2 (6 bases). V dropped 0 bases and J dropped 2 bases, with 11 bases sitting between them. Germline V CDR1 and CDR2: LGHDT, YNNKEL (reference sequence). This CDR3 is 16 amino acids long.

The V call is TRBV10-3, the J call TRBJ1-1; D is unresolved. Trimming cost V 5 bases and J 4 bases, with 8 bases left between them. Germline CDR1 reads ENHRY; CDR2 reads SYGVKD. The length of the CDR3 is 12 residues. The CDR3, as DNA: TGTGCCATCAGTACAGAGGGCACTGAAGCTTTCTTT. This encodes CAISTEGTEAFF.

The chain recombines TRBV19 with TRBJ1-5, with TRBD1 matching 7 bases. This CDR3 contains 15 residues. Germline V gene data show CDR1 as LNHDA and CDR2 as SQIVND (reference sequence). Trimming at V came to 9 bases and at J to 4 bases, leaving 12 bases not matched to a gene. The CDR3 spells CASSVGQAENQPQHF. The DNA for the CDR3 is TGTGCCAGCTCAGTTGGACAGGCCGAGAATCAGCCCCAGCATTTT.

CDR3 protein: CASSSNIRTGDSPLHF. CDR3 DNA: TGTGCCAGCAGCTCCAACATAAGGACAGGGGATTCACCCCTCCACTTT. V is TRBV7-2 and J is TRBJ1-6; 9 nucleotides agree with TRBD1. Germline trimming cut 4 bases from V and 8 bases from J; bases unmatched to any gene: 9. CDR3 length equals 16 residues. Germline V gene data show CDR1 as SGHTA and CDR2 as FQGNSA.

This clone showed up just once. The V call is TRBV30, the J call TRBJ2-5; tentatively, D is TRBD2 (5 bases). The V gene lost 5 bases and the J gene lost 1 base, with 11 bases spanning the gap. CDR3 length: 13 residues. Germline loops: CDR1 GTSNPN, CDR2 SVGIG (reference sequence). The CDR3 DNA follows: TGTGCCTGGGCTAGCAACTTCCAAGAGACCCAGTACTTC. Protein: CAWASNFQETQYF.

In its sample, this clone was seen once. The CDR3 nucleotides are TGTGCCAGCAGTTTATATGGGGGTGGGCAGCCCCAGCATTTT. Amino acids: CASSLYGGGQPQHF. The chain carries TRBV27 and TRBJ1-5; maybe TRBD1 (5 bases). The CDR3 is 14 amino acids. Deletions cut 1 base from V and 7 bases from J, with 11 bases between. The germline V gene has CDR1 MNHEY and CDR2 SMNVEV (reference sequence).

This chain connects TRBV30 to TRBJ1-1; perhaps TRBD1 as D (5 bases). The CDR3 runs 15 residues. V was shortened by 3 bases and J by 5 bases, with 19 bases between the two germline ends. CDR1 and CDR2 from the germline V gene are GTSNPN and SVGIG (reference sequence). In DNA, the CDR3 is TGTGCCTGGAGGGGGCCCCTGGGGGTGGTGACTGAAGCTTTCTTT. This encodes CAWRGPLGVVTEAFF.

The chain carries TRBV18 and TRBJ2-2; TRBD1 aligns across 7 bases. Germline V gives CDR1 KGHSH, CDR2 LQKENI. The junction had 4 bases not matched to a gene; V was cut back by 3 bases and J by 0 bases. CDR3 size: 16 residues. CDR3 bases: TGTGCCAGCTCACCGCGGACAGGAGCGAACACCGGGGAGCTGTTTTTT. Amino acid sequence: CASSPRTGANTGELFF.

The V call is TRBV7-2, the J call TRBJ1-2; 7 bases line up with TRBD1. Trimming at V came to 5 bases and at J to 4 bases, leaving 10 bases not matched to a gene. Germline V gene sequence: CDR1 SGHTA, CDR2 FQGNSA. The CDR3 loop spans 15 amino acids. The chain's CDR3 is CASSPADRVVYGYTF. In DNA, the CDR3 is TGTGCCAGCAGCCCCGCCGACAGGGTAGTCTATGGCTACACCTTC.

This clone was detected only a few times. This chain links TRBV7-6 with TRBJ2-1; D is undetermined. V was shortened by 0 bases and J by 0 bases, with 9 bases between the two germline ends. The CDR3 runs 16 residues. Germline V lookup: CDR1 SGHVS, CDR2 FNYEAQ. The CDR3 DNA follows: TGTGCCAGCAGCTTAGCGGGCCAGAGCTCCTACAATGAGCAGTTCTTC. This encodes CASSLAGQSSYNEQFF.

V gene TRBV9 combines with J gene TRBJ1-1; tentatively, D is TRBD1 (5 bases). Germline values: CDR1 SGDLS, CDR2 YYNGEE. V dropped 4 bases and J dropped 2 bases, with 9 bases sitting between them. The CDR3 totals 13 residues. CDR3 protein: CASSRQGNTEAFF. DNA of the CDR3: TGTGCCAGCAGCCGCCAGGGTAACACTGAAGCTTTCTTT.

This rearrangement joins TRBV5-5 to TRBJ1-3, with D unresolved. Between the trimmed V and J ends, which lost 1 base and 2 bases, there was a span of 10 bases. The CDR3 is made up of 15 amino acids. Germline CDR1 is SGHKS and CDR2 is YYEKEE (reference sequence). The DNA for the CDR3 is TGTGCCAGCAGCTTGTGGGGATCAGCTGGAAACACCATATATTTT. Translated, it gives CASSLWGSAGNTIYF.

The rearrangement links TRBV7-2 to TRBJ1-2; 10 bases agree with TRBD1. With V trimmed by 7 bases and J by 8 bases, 7 bases remained unmatched. This CDR3 has 13 residues. Germline V lookup: CDR1 SGHTA, CDR2 FQGNSA. The CDR3 DNA is TGTGCCAGCACCGGTGGGGACAGGGGCGGCTACACCTTC. This sequence encodes CASTGGDRGGYTF.

The chain carries TRBV4-2 and TRBJ1-3; 7 bases fit TRBD1. The germline gives CDR1 LGHNA, CDR2 YNFKEQ. The CDR3 extends over 16 amino acids. After removal of 4 bases from V and 2 bases from J, the junction contained 8 bases not matched to a gene. In DNA form, the CDR3 reads TGTGCCAGCAGCCCGCTACAGGGGACAACTGGAAACACCATATATTTT. Translation: CASSPLQGTTGNTIYF.

The chain employs TRBV19 and TRBJ1-4; D perhaps matches TRBD1 (6 bases). The V and J ends lost 3 bases and 10 bases respectively, with 12 bases between them. The germline V gene has CDR1 LNHDA and CDR2 SQIVND (reference sequence). The CDR3 loop spans 13 amino acids. CDR3 amino acids: CASSMGEGGKLFF. The CDR3 DNA is TGTGCCAGTAGTATGGGGGAAGGGGGAAAACTGTTTTTT.

The rearrangement uses TRBV19 and TRBJ2-5; D assignment may be TRBD1 or TRBD2 (7 bases each). Germline V lookup: CDR1 LNHDA, CDR2 SQIVND (reference sequence). CDR3 length: 15 amino acids. V was clipped by 1 base and J by 5 bases, with 14 bases between them. The CDR3 here is CASSIGNRGGETQYF. The CDR3, as DNA: TGTGCCAGTAGTATAGGGAACAGGGGAGGGGAGACCCAGTACTTC.

The J gene is TRBJ1-2, the V gene TRBV6-5, with 8 bases that match TRBD1. The CDR3 length is 15 residues. The germline V gene has CDR1 MNHEY and CDR2 SVGAGI. V was pared by 7 bases and J by 3 bases, with 10 bases of the junction left unmatched. In DNA, the CDR3 is TGTGCCAGCACCATAGGACAGGGAGGGTACTATGGCTACACCTTC. Amino acid sequence: CASTIGQGGYYGYTF.

This clone was counted a few times. The J gene is TRBJ1-5, the V gene TRBV3-1 (or the pseudogene TRBV3-2); 8 bases are a match to TRBD1. This CDR3 is built from 16 residues. The germline V gene has CDR1 LGHDT and CDR2 YNNKEL (reference sequence). V was pared by 4 bases and J by 0 bases, with 5 bases of the junction left unmatched. In DNA, the CDR3 is TGTGCCAGCAGCCCGCGACAGGGGCTTAGCAATCAGCCCCAGCATTTT. It is translated as CASSPRQGLSNQPQHF.

The V gene is TRBV7-9, the J gene TRBJ1-2; TRBD1 agrees at 10 bases. Germline values: CDR1 SEHNR, CDR2 FQNEAQ (reference sequence). CDR3 length: 15 amino acids. The V segment lost 5 bases and the J segment 2 bases; nucleotides outside the gene matches: 5. CDR3 DNA sequence: TGTGCCAGCAGCCCTCAGACAGGGGGCAACTATGGCTACACCTTC. This sequence encodes CASSPQTGGNYGYTF.

This clone has a handful of counts. This sequence joins TRBV28 and TRBJ2-7; TRBD2 aligns across 9 bases. The CDR3 spans 14 residues. The junction had 7 bases not matched to a gene; V was cut back by 7 bases and J by 3 bases. Germline loops: CDR1 MDHEN, CDR2 SYDVKM. The CDR3: CASNALAGFYEQYF. DNA for the CDR3: TGTGCCAGCAACGCCCTAGCGGGGTTCTACGAGCAGTACTTC.

The table lists this clone with a count of one. This rearrangement joins TRBV15 to TRBJ2-7; weak D call: TRBD1 (6 bases). The length of the CDR3 is 14 residues. The V end lost 0 bases, the J end lost 2 bases, and 8 bases lay between the germline ends. Germline V gives CDR1 LNHNV, CDR2 YYDKDF (reference sequence). This chain's CDR3 is CATSRDTGPYEQYF. The CDR3 DNA reads TGTGCCACCAGCAGAGATACAGGGCCCTACGAGCAGTACTTC.

Comments on this clone: The junction departs from germline at one end; a sequencing error may be responsible. The V and J genes are TRBV7-7 and TRBJ2-2; 7 nucleotides match TRBD1. Germline V gene data show CDR1 as SSHAT and CDR2 as FNYEAQ (reference sequence). This CDR3 is built from 16 residues. CDR3 residues: CASSLGRGLNTGELFF. CDR3 sequence (DNA): TGTGCTAGCAGCTTGGGCAGGGGGTTGAACACCGGGGAGCTGTTTTTT. Variable domain in full (rest from reference TRBV7-7 and TRBJ2-2): GAGVSQSPRYKVTKRGQDVTLRCDPISSHATLYWYQQALGQGPEFLTYFNYEAQPDKSGLPSDRFSAERPEGSISTLTIQRTEQRDSAMYRCASSLGRGLNTGELFFGEGSRLTVL.

The chain employs TRBV3-1 (or the pseudogene TRBV3-2) and TRBJ2-1; no reliable D call. Trimming stripped 4 bases from V and 9 bases from J, with 7 bases between. CDR3 length: 11 residues. The germline gives CDR1 LGHDT, CDR2 YNNKEL (reference sequence). CDR3 bases: TGTGCCAGCAGCCTTTTTGGTGAGCAGTTCTTC. The encoded protein is CASSLFGEQFF.

The chain employs TRBV14 and TRBJ2-5, with 8 bases identical to TRBD2. CDR1 and CDR2 (germline): SGHDN, FVKESK. There are 16 residues in the CDR3. Trimming took 2 bases from V and 2 from J; bases not matched to a gene: 7. CDR3 coding DNA: TGTGCCAGCAGCCAATGGAGCGGGAGTTGGCAAGAGACCCAGTACTTC. Its translation is CASSQWSGSWQETQYF.

J is TRBJ2-5 and V is TRBV5-4; TRBD1 agrees at 8 bases. Per the germline V gene, CDR1 is SGHNT and CDR2 is YYREEE (reference sequence). V dropped 4 bases and J dropped 5; count of bases not matched to a gene: 10. The length of the CDR3 is 15 residues. The CDR3 reads CASSRPTGEEETQYF. CDR3 DNA: TGTGCCAGCAGCCGACCGACAGGGGAGGAGGAGACCCAGTACTTC. The full variable domain, in which reference TRBV5-4 and TRBJ2-5 provide the parts outside the CDR3, is ETGVTQSPTHLIKTRGQQVTLRCSSQSGHNTVSWYQQALGQGPQFIFQYYREEENGRGNFPPRFSGLQFPNYSSELNVNALELDDSALYLCASSRPTGEEETQYFGPGTRLLVL.

This chain uses TRBV4-1 with TRBJ2-7; D could derive from TRBD1 or TRBD2 (5 bases each). The CDR3 runs 17 residues. Germline CDR1 MGHRA, CDR2 YSYEKL. The V end was cut by 0 bases, the J end by 5 bases, with 20 bases between. The CDR3 reads CASSQDGAGSGGDEQYF. CDR3 bases: TGCGCCAGCAGCCAAGATGGGGCTGGGAGCGGTGGGGACGAGCAGTACTTC.